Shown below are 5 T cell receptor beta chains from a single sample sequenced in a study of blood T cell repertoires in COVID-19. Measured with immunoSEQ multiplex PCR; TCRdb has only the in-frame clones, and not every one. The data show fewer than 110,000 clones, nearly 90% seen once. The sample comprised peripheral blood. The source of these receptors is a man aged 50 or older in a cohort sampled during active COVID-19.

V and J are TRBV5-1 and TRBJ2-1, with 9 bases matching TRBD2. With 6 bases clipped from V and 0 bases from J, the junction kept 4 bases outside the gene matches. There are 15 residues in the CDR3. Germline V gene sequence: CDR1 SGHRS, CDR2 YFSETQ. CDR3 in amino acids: CASTLAGSSYNEQFF. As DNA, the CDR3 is TGCGCCAGCACCCTAGCGGGGAGCTCCTACAATGAGCAGTTCTTC.

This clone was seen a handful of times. The CDR3: CASSPPETGEIQYF. DNA of the CDR3: TGTGCCAGCTCACCACCGGAGACAGGGGAGATTCAGTACTTC. V and J are TRBV18 and TRBJ2-4, with 8 bases aligning to TRBD1. CDR3 length: 14 residues. Trimming at V came to 0 bases and at J to 10 bases, leaving 5 bases not matched to a gene. Germline loops: CDR1 KGHSH, CDR2 LQKENI.

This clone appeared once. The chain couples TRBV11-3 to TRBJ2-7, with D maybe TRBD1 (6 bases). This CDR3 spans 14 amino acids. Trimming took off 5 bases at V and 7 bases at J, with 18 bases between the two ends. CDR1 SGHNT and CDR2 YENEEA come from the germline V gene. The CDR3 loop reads CASSPRRGAGEQYF. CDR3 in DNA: TGTGCCAGCAGCCCCCGCAGGGGCGCAGGGGAGCAGTACTTC.

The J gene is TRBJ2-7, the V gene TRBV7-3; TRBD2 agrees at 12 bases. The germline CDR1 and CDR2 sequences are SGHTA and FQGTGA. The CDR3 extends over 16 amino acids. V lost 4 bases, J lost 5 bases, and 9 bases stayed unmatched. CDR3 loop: CASSYGLAGGPHEQYF. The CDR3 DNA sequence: TGTGCCAGCAGCTACGGGCTAGCGGGGGGGCCCCACGAGCAGTACTTC.

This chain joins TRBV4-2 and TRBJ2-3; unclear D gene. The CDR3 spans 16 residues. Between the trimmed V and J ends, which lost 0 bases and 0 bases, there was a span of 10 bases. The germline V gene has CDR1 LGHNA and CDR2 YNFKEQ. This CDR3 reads CASSQESTVSTDTQYF. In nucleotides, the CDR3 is TGTGCCAGCAGCCAAGAATCGACTGTTAGCACAGATACGCAGTATTTT.